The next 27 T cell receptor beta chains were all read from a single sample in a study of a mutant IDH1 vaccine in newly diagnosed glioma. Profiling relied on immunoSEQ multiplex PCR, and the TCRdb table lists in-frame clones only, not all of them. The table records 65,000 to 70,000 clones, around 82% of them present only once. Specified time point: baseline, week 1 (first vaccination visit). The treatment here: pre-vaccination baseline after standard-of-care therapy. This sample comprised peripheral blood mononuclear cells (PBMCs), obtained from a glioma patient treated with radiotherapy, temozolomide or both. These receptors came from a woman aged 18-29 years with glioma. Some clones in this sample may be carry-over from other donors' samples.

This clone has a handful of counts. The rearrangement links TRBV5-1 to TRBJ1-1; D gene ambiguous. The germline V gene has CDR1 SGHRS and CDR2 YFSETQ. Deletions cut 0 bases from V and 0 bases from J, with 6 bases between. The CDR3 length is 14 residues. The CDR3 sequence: CASSLEGLNTEAFF. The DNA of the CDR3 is TGCGCCAGCAGCTTGGAGGGTCTGAACACTGAAGCTTTCTTT.

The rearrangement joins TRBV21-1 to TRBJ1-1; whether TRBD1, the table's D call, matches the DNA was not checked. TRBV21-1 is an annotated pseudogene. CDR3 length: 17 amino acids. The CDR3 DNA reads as TGTGCCAGCAGCAAAGGGACAGATAAAGGCATGAACACTGAAGCTTTCTTT. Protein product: CASSKGTDKGMNTEAFF.

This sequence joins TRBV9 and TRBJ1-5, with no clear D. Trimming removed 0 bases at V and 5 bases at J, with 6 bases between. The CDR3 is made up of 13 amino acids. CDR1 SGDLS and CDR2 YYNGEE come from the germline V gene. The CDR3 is CASSVAPHQPQHF. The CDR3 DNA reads TGTGCCAGCAGCGTAGCTCCGCATCAGCCCCAGCATTTT. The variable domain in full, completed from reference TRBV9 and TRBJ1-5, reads DSGVTQTPKHLITATGQRVTLRCSPRSGDLSVYWYQQSLDQGLQFLIQYYNGEERAKGNILERFSAQQFPDLHSELNLSSLELGDSALYFCASSVAPHQPQHFGDGTRLSIL.

This CDR3 is CASSPEGLGAEAFF. CDR3 DNA sequence: TGTGCCAGCAGCCCGGAGGGCCTTGGGGCTGAAGCTTTCTTT. The V call is TRBV5-6, the J call TRBJ1-1; D remains unclear. CDR1 is SGHDT, CDR2 YYEEEE, per germline. V was trimmed by 4 bases and J by 6 bases, leaving 16 bases between them. The CDR3 sequence is 14 residues long.

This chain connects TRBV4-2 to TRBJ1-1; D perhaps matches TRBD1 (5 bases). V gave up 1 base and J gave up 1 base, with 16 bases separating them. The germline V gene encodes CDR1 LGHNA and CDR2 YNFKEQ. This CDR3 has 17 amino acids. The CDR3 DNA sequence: TGTGCCAGCAGCCAAGCGAGGGGCATGGCTGAGAACACTGAAGCTTTCTTT. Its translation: CASSQARGMAENTEAFF.

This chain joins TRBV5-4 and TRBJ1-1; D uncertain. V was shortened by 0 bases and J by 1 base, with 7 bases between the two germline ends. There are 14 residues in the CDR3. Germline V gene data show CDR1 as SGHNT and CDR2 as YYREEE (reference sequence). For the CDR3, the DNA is TGTGCCAGCAGCTTGGGGAGCAGGAACACTGAAGCTTTCTTT. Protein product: CASSLGSRNTEAFF.

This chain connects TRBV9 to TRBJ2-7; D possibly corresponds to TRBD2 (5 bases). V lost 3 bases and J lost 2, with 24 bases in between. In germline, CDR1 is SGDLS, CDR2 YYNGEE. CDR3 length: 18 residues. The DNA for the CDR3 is TGTGCCAGCAGCGGCCCCACCCAAGGACGAGCGGAGACCTACGAGCAGTACTTC. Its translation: CASSGPTQGRAETYEQYF.

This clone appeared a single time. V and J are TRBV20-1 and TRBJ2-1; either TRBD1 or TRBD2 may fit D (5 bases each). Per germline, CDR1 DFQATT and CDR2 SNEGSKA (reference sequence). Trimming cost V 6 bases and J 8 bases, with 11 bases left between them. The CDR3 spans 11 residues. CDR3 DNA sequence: TGCAGTGCAGCCCGGGGCGATGAGCAGTTCTTC. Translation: CSAARGDEQFF.

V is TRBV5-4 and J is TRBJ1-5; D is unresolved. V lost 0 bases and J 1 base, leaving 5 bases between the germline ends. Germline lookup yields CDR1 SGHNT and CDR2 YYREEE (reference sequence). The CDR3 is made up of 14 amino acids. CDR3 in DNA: TGTGCCAGCAGCTTGGGACGGAGCAATCAGCCCCAGCATTTT. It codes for CASSLGRSNQPQHF.

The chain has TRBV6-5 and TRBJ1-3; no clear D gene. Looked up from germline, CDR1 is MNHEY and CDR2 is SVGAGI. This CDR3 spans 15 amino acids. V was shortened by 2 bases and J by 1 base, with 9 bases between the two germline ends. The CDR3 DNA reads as TGTGCCAGCAGTTACCAGGAGGGATCTGGAAACACCATATATTTT. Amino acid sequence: CASSYQEGSGNTIYF.

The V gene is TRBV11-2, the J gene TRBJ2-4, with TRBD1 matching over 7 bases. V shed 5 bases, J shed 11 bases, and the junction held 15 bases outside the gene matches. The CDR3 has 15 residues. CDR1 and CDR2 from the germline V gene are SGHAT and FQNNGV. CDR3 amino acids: CASSPHRDRVVVQYF. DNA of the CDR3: TGTGCCAGCAGCCCTCACCGAGACAGGGTCGTAGTTCAGTACTTC.

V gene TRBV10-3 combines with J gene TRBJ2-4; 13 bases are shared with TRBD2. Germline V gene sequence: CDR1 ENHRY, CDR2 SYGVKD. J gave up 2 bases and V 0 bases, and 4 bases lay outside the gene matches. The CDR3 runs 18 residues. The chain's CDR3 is CAISESLLAGGPKNIQYF. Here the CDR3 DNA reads TGTGCCATCAGTGAGTCGTTACTAGCGGGGGGGCCCAAAAACATTCAGTACTTC.

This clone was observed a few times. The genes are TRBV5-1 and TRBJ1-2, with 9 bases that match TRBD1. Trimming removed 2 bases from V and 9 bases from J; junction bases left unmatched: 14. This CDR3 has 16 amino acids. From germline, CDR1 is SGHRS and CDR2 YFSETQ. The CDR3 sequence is CASSFRPTGTGRSYTF. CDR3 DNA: TGCGCCAGCAGCTTCAGGCCCACCGGGACAGGGAGAAGCTACACCTTC.

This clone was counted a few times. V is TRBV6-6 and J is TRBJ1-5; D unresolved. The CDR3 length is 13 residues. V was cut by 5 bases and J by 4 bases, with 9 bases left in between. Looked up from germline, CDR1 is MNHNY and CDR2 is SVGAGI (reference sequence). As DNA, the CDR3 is TGTGCCAGCAGTATGACGTTGAATCAGCCCCAGCATTTT. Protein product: CASSMTLNQPQHF.

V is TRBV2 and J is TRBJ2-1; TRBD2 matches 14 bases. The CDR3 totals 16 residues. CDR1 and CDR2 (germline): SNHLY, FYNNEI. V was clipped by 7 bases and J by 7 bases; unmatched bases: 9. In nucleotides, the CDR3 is TGTGCCAGCAAGGGACTAGCGGGAGTAACGGGGAATGAGCAGTTCTTC. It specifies CASKGLAGVTGNEQFF.

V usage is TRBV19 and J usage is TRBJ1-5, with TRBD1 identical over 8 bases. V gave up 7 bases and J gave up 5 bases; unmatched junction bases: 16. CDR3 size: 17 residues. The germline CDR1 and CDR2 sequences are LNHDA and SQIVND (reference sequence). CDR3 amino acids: CASTLRGGQGRYQPQHF. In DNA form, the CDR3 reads TGTGCCAGTACCTTAAGAGGAGGACAGGGCCGATATCAGCCCCAGCATTTT.

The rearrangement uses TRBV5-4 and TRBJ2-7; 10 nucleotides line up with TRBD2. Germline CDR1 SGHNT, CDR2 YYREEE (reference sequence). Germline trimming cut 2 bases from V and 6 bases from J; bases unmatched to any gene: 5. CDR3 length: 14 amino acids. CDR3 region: CASSFLAGELEQYF. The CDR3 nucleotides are TGTGCCAGCAGCTTCCTAGCGGGAGAGCTCGAGCAGTACTTC.

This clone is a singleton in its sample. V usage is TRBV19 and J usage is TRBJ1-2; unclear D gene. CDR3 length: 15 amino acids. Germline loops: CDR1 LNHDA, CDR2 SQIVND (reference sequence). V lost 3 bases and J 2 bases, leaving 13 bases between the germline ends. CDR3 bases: TGTGCCAGTAGTATTATCCGGAGGTTGAACTATGGCTACACCTTC. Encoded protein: CASSIIRRLNYGYTF.

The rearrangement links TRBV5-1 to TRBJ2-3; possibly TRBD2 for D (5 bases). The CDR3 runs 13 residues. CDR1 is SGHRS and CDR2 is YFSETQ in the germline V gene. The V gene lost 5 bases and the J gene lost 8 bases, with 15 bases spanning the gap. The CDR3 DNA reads TGCGCCAGCAGTGTAAGACTGGGGAGTACGCAGTATTTT. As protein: CASSVRLGSTQYF.

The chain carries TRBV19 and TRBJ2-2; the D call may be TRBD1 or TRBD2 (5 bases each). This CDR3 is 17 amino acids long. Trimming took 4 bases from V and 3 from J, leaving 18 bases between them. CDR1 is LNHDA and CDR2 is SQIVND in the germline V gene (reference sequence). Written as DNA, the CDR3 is TGTGCCAGTAGTACCCTTCTCGGGGCGGTAGACACCGGGGAGCTGTTTTTT. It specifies CASSTLLGAVDTGELFF.

The CDR3 is CASSETVGAGNQPQHF. CDR3 nucleotide sequence: TGTGCCAGCAGTGAAACGGTAGGGGCGGGCAATCAGCCCCAGCATTTT. V and J are TRBV6-1 and TRBJ1-5; tentative D call: TRBD1 (5 bases). This CDR3 has 16 residues. Trimming stripped 2 bases from V and 2 bases from J, with 13 bases between. CDR1 MNHNS and CDR2 SASEGT come from the germline V gene.

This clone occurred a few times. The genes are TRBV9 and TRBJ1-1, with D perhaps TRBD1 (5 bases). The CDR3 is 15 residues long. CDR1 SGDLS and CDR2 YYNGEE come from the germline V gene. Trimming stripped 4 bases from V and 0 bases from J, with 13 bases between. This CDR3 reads CASSPTARLNTEAFF. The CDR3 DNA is TGTGCCAGCAGCCCGACAGCTCGCCTGAACACTGAAGCTTTCTTT.

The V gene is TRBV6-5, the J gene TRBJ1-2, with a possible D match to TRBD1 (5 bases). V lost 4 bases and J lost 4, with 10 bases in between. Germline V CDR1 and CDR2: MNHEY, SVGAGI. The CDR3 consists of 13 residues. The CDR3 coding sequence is TGTGCCAGCAGTTCAGGGACCAGCTATGGCTACACCTTC. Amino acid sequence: CASSSGTSYGYTF.

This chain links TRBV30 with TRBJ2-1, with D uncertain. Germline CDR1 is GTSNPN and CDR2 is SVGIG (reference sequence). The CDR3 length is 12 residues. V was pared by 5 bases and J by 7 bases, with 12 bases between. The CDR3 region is CAWAERRNEQFF. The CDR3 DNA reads TGTGCCTGGGCGGAACGACGGAATGAGCAGTTCTTC.

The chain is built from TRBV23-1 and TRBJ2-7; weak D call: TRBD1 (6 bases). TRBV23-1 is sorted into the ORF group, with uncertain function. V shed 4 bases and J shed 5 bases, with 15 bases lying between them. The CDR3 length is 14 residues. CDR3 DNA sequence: TGCGCCAGCAGTCCCGACGGCAGGGGCCACGAGCAGTACTTC. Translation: CASSPDGRGHEQYF.

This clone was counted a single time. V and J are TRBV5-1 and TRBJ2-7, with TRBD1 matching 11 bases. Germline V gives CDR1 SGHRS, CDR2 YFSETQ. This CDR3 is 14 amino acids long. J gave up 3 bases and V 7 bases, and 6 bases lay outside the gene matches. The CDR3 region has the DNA TGCGCCAGCGACCTGGGGACAGGGGGCTACGAGCAGTACTTC. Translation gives CASDLGTGGYEQYF.

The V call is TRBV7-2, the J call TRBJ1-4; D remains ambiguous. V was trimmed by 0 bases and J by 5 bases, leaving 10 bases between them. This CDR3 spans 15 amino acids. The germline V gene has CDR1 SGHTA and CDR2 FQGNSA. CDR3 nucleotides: TGTGCCAGCAGCTTAGCGGGAGTCCGGAATGAAAAACTGTTTTTT. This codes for CASSLAGVRNEKLFF.